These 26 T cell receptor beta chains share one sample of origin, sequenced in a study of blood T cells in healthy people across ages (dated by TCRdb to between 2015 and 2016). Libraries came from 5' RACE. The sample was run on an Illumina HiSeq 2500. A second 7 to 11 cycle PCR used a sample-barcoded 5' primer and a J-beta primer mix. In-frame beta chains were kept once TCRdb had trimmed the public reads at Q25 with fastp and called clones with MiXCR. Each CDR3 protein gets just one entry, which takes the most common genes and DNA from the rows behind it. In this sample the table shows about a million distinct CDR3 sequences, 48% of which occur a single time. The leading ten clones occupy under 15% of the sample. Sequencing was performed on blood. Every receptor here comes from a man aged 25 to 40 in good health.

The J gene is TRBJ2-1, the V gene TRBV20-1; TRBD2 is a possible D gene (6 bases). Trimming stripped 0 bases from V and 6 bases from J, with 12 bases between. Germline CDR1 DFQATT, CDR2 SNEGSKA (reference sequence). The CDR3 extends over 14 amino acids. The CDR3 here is CSARDRGFSNEQFF. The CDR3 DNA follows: TGCAGTGCTAGAGATCGGGGGTTTAGCAATGAGCAGTTCTTC.

This CDR3 reads CASSESGTGGFYEQYF. The CDR3 DNA sequence: TGTGCCAGCAGCGAGTCCGGGACAGGGGGCTTCTATGAGCAGTACTTC. The chain uses TRBV11-1 and TRBJ2-1; 12 bases fit TRBD1. The end of the DNA aligns better with TRBJ2-7, so the J call may be wrong. Germline V gene lookup returns CDR1 SGHAT and CDR2 FQDESV (reference sequence). CDR3 length: 16 residues.

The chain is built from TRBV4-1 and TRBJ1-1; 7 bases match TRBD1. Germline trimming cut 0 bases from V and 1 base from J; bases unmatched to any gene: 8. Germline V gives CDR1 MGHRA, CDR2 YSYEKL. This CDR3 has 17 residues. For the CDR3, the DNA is TGCGCCAGCAGCCAAGATCGAAGGACAGGTGGGAACACTGAAGCTTTCTTT. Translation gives CASSQDRRTGGNTEAFF.

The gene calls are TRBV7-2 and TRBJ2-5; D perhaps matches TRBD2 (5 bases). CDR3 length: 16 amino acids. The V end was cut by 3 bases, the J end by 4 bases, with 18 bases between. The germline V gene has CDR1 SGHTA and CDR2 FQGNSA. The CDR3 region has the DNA TGTGCCAGCAGCTTTAATAGCTGGACTCAACGAGAGACCCAGTACTTC. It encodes CASSFNSWTQRETQYF. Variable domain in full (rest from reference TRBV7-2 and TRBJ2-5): GAGVSQSPSNKVTEKGKDVELRCDPISGHTALYWYRQSLGQGLEFLIYFQGNSAPDKSGLPSDRFSAERTGGSVSTLTIQRTQQEDSAVYLCASSFNSWTQRETQYFGPGTRLLVL.

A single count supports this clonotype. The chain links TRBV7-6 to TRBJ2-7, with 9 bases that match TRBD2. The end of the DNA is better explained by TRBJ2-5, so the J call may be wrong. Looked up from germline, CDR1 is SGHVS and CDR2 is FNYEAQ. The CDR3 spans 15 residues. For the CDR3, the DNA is TGTGCCAGCAGCAATGGGGCTAGCGGGGAAGAGACCCAGTACTTC. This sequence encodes CASSNGASGEETQYF.

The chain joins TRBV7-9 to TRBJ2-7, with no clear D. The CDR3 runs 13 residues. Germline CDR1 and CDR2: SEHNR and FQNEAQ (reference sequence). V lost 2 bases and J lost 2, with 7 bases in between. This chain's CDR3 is CASSLQDTYEQYF. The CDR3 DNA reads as TGTGCCAGCAGCTTACAGGATACCTACGAGCAGTACTTC.

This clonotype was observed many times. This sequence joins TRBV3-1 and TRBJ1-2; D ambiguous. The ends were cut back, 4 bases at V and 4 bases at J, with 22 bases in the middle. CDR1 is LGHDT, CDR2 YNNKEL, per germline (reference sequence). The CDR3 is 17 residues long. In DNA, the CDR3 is TGTGCCAGCAGCCGGGTGGGTACGGCCGCGGCCTCCTATGGCTACACCTTC. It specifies CASSRVGTAAASYGYTF. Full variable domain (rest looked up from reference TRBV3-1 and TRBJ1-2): DTAVSQTPKYLVTQMGNDKSIKCEQNLGHDTMYWYKQDSKKFLKIMFSYNNKELIINETVPNRFSPKSPDKAHLNLHINSLELGDSAVYFCASSRVGTAAASYGYTFGSGTRLTVV.

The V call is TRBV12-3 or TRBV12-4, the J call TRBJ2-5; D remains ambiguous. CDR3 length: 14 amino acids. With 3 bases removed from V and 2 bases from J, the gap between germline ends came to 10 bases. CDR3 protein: CASSFSASQETQYF. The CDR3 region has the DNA TGTGCCAGCAGTTTTTCGGCTTCTCAAGAGACCCAGTACTTC.

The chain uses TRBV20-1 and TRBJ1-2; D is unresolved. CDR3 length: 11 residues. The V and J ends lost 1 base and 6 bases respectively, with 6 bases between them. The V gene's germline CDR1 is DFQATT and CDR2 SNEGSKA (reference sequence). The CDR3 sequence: CSARVENGYTF. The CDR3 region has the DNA TGCAGTGCTAGAGTAGAGAATGGCTACACCTTC.

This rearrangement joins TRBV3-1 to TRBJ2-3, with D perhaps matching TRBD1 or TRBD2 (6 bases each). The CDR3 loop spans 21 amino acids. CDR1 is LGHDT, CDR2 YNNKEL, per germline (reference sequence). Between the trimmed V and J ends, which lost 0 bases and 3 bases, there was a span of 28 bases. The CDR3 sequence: CASSQEDLPRVGGLTTDTQYF. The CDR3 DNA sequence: TGTGCCAGCAGCCAAGAGGACCTGCCGCGAGTAGGGGGGCTAACGACAGATACGCAGTATTTT.

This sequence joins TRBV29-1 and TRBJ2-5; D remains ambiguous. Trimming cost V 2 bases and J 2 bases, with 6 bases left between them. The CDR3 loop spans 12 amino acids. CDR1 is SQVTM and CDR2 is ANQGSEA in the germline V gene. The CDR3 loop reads CSVEKGQETQYF. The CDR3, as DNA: TGCAGCGTTGAAAAGGGACAAGAGACCCAGTACTTC.

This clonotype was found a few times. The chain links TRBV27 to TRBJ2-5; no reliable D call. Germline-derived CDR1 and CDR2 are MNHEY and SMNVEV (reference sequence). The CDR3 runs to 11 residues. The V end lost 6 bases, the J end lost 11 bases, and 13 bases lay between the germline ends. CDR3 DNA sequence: TGTGCCAGCAGGGACCCAGATAGGCAGTACTTC. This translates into CASRDPDRQYF.

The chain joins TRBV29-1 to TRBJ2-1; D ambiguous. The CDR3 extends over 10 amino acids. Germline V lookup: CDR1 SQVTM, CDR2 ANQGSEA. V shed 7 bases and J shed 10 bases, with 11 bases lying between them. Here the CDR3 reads CSGGAPEQFF. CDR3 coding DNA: TGCAGCGGGGGTGCTCCGGAGCAGTTCTTC.

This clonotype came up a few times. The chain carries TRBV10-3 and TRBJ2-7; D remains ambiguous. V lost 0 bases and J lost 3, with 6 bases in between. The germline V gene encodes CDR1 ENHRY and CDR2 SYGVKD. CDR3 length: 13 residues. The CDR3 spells CAISESASYEQYF. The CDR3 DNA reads TGTGCCATCAGTGAGTCGGCCAGCTACGAGCAGTACTTC.

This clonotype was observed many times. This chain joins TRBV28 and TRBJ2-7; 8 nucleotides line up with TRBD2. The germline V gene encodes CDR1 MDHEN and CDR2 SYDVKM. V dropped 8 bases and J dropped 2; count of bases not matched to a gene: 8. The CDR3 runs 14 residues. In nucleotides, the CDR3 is TGTGCCAGCCGATCGGGGGGGACCACCTACGAGCAGTACTTC. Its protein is CASRSGGTTYEQYF.

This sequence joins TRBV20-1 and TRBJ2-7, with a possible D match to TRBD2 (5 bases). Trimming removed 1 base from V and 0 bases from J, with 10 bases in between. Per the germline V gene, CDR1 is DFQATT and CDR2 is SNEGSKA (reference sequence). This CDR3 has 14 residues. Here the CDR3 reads CSARGPAVSYEQYF. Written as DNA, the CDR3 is TGCAGTGCTAGAGGTCCAGCGGTCTCCTACGAGCAGTACTTC.

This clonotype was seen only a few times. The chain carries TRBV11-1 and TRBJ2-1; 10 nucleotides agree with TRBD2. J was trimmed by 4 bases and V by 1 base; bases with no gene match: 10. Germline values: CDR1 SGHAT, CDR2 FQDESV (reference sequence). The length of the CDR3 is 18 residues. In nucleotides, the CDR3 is TGTGCCAGCAGCTTAGAAAGGCTAGCGGGGGCCTCATACAATGAGCAGTTCTTC. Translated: CASSLERLAGASYNEQFF. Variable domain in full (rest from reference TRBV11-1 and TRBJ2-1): EAEVAQSPRYKITEKSQAVAFWCDPISGHATLYWYRQILGQGPELLVQFQDESVVDDSQLPKDRFSAERLKGVDSTLKIQPAELGDSAMYLCASSLERLAGASYNEQFFGPGTRLTVL.

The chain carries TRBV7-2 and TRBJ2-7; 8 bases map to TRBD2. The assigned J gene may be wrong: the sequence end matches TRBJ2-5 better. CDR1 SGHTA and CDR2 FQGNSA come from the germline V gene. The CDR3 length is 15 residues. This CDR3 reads CASSLTIAGYETQYF. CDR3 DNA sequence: TGTGCCAGCAGCTTAACAATAGCGGGGTACGAGACCCAGTACTTC.

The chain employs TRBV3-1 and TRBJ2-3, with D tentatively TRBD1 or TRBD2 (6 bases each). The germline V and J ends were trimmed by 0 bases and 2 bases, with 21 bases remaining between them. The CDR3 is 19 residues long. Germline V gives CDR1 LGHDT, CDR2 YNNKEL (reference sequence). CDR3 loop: CASSQELRRGGGLTDTQYF. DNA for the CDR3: TGTGCCAGCAGCCAAGAATTGAGGCGCGGTGGGGGGCTCACAGATACGCAGTATTTT.

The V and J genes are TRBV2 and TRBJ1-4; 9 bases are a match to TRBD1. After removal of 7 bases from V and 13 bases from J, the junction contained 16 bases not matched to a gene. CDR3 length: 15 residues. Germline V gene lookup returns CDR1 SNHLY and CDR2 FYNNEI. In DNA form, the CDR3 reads TGTGCCAGCAAGTTTTTACCGGGACAGGGAGTCGGACTGTTTTTT. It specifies CASKFLPGQGVGLFF.

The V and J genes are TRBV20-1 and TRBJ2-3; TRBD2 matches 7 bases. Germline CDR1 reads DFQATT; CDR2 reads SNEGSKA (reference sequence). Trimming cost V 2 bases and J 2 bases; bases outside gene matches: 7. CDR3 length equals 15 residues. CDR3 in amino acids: CSARSASGITDTQYF. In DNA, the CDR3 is TGCAGTGCTAGAAGTGCTAGCGGAATCACAGATACGCAGTATTTT.

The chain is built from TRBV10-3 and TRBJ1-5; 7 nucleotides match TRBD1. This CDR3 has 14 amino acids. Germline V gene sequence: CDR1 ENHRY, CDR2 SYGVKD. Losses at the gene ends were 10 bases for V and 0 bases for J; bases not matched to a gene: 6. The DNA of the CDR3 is TGTGCCACACAGGGGACTTATAGCAATCAGCCCCAGCATTTT. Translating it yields CATQGTYSNQPQHF.

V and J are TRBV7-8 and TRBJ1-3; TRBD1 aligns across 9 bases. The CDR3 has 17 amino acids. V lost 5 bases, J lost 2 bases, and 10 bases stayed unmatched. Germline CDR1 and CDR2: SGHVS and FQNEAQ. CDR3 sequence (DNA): TGTGCCAGCAGCGTCAGAAAACAGGGGGCTACTGGAAACACCATATATTTT. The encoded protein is CASSVRKQGATGNTIYF.

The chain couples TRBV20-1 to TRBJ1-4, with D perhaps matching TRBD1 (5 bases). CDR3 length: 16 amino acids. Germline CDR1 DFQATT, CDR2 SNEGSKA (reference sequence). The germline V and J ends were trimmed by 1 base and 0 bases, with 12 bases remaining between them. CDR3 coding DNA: TGCAGTGCTAGAGGATCCGGGGGGGCAACTAATGAAAAACTGTTTTTT. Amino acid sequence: CSARGSGGATNEKLFF.

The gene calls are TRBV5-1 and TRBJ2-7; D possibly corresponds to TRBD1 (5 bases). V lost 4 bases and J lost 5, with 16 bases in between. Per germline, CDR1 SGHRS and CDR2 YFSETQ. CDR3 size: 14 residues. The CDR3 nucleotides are TGCGCCAGCAGCGCCGAGACAGTAATCCACGAGCAGTACTTC. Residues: CASSAETVIHEQYF.

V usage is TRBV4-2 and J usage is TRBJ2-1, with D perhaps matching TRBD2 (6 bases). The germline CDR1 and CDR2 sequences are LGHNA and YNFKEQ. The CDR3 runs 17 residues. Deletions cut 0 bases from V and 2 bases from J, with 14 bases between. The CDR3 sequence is CASSQEGGGGTYNEQFF. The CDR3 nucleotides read TGTGCCAGCAGCCAAGAAGGCGGTGGGGGGACCTACAATGAGCAGTTCTTC.